Listed below are T cell receptor beta chains from one sample, sequenced in a study of CD8+ T cells in alopecia areata. Here immunoSEQ multiplex PCR was the method, and the copy in TCRdb shows in-frame clones only, minus some. The repertoire holds about 120,000 clones, with about 61% as singletons. Sequenced input: CD4+ T cells sorted from blood. The receptors were gathered from a human donor in good health. Both conserved end residues are part of each CDR3. D genes are given only for firm matches. For some rows the clone size is stated as once, few or many, or as a class when expanded; others skip it.

D gene,clone size,CDR3 length,V gene,J gene,CDR3 protein,CDR3 DNA
-,-,12,TRBV7-2,TRBJ1-6,CASRTQRSPLHF,TGTGCCAGCAGAACCCAGCGTTCACCCCTCCACTTT
TRBD1,-,13,TRBV7-7,TRBJ1-1,CASSLRQGTEAFF,TGTGCCAGCAGCTTAAGACAGGGCACTGAAGCTTTCTTT
TRBD2,-,14,TRBV7-9,TRBJ2-5,CASSPTSGAETQYF,TGTGCCAGCAGCCCAACTAGCGGGGCAGAGACCCAGTACTTC
-,-,12,TRBV25-1,TRBJ2-7,CASSGRFYEQYF,TGTGCCAGCAGTGGACGGTTCTACGAGCAGTACTTC
TRBD1,few,17,TRBV11-2,TRBJ2-6,CASSTSGTGSGANVLTF,TGTGCCAGCAGTACCTCCGGGACAGGCTCTGGGGCCAACGTCCTGACTTTC
-,-,13,TRBV30,TRBJ1-1,CAWSVIWNTEAFF,TGTGCCTGGAGTGTAATCTGGAACACTGAAGCTTTCTTT
-,-,12,TRBV29-1,TRBJ1-5,CSVSSGNQPQHF,TGCAGCGTGTCGTCCGGCAATCAGCCCCAGCATTTT
TRBD1,-,14,TRBV27,TRBJ1-2,CASTPQGAQDGYTF,TGTGCCAGCACCCCACAGGGGGCCCAGGATGGCTACACCTTC
-,few,14,TRBV7-9,TRBJ2-3,CASSLRGAEDTQYF,TGTGCCAGCAGCCTCAGGGGGGCGGAAGATACGCAGTATTTT
-,-,14,TRBV11-2,TRBJ2-2,CASSWGQNTGELFF,TGTGCCAGCAGCTGGGGACAGAACACCGGGGAGCTGTTTTTT